This T cell receptor (beta chain) was captured in a study of blood T cell repertoires in COVID-19. Study information: Among Cohort 3 donors, those recovered had two negative PCRs, clearance, or symptom resolution. Collection of acute and convalescent COVID-19 samples took place in the United States, Italy and Spain.

The CDR3 has 13 amino acids. The germline gives CDR1 MNHEY, CDR2 SVGAGI. With 6 bases removed from V and 2 bases from J, the gap between germline ends came to 11 bases. Original handling: Estimation of nucleated cell counts relied on the amplification of reference gene primers. Produced via immunoSEQ multiplex PCR; TCRdb's table is partial and in-frame only. That table furnishes V, J and clone size, whereas the DNA furnished D and trimming. Here the sample spans 300,000 to 450,000 clones, roughly 86% being singletons. Cohort placement rested on clinical history that participants reported themselves. The chain uses TRBV6-5 and TRBJ2-7, with a possible D match to TRBD1 (6 bases). The sequencing sample was made of PBMCs or T cells enriched from blood (not recorded which). This receptor was taken from a man aged 35 to 55 in a cohort exposed to, infected with or recovered from COVID-19 (not recorded which). Here the CDR3 DNA reads TGTGCCAGCAGCCAGGACAGCCCCTACGAGCAGTACTTC. Its protein is CASSQDSPYEQYF.